Listed below are T cell receptor beta chains from one sample, sequenced in a study of blood T cell repertoires in COVID-19. Here immunoSEQ multiplex PCR was the method, and the copy in TCRdb shows in-frame clones only, minus some. The data hold fewer than 400,000 clones, with around nine tenths observed a single time. The sequencing sample was made of PBMCs or T cells enriched from blood (not recorded which). The receptors come from a woman aged 50 to 65 who had recovered from COVID-19. The conserved cysteine and the conserved F or W are not part of the CDR3 here. A D gene is named only where the DNA matches it firmly. Clone size is given for some rows only: seen once, a few or many times, or a class if the clone is expanded.

j_gene | d_gene | v_gene | len | abundance | CDR3aa
TRBJ1-1 | TRBD1 | TRBV24-1 | 12 | NA | ATSEGGQYTEAF
TRBJ2-5 | TRBD1 | TRBV5-1 | 14 | NA | ASSPGDRLFGETQY
TRBJ1-2 | NA | TRBV4-3 | 14 | NA | ASSQILRDGEEGYT
TRBJ2-5 | NA | TRBV6-5 | 12 | NA | ASSYSGQFETQY
TRBJ1-1 | NA | TRBV11-2 | 12 | NA | ASSPEPGHTVAF
TRBJ1-5 | TRBD1 | TRBV2 | 16 | NA | ASRKQGRGQVGNQPQH
TRBJ1-2 | NA | TRBV28 | 15 | NA | ASSLASGGRANYGYT
TRBJ2-7 | NA | TRBV6-5 | 11 | NA | ASLRQGGNEQY
TRBJ1-5 | TRBD1 | TRBV5-6 | 13 | NA | ASSLGTGRGQPQH
TRBJ2-7 | TRBD2 | TRBV3-1/TRBV3-2 | 16 | NA | ASSQVGSGGNLSYEQY
TRBJ2-5 | NA | TRBV3-1/TRBV3-2 | 14 | NA | ASSQEETFGKETQY
TRBJ2-1 | NA | TRBV19 | 14 | NA | ASRPVRGSSYNEQF
TRBJ2-7 | NA | TRBV7-9 | 9 | NA | ASSPKYEQY
TRBJ2-1 | TRBD1 | TRBV6-5 | 13 | NA | ASRTGTGANNEQF
TRBJ2-2 | NA | TRBV6-5 | 13 | NA | ASSYSGTNSGELF
TRBJ2-7 | TRBD1 | TRBV18 | 11 | once | ASSLRTGTEQY
TRBJ1-2 | NA | TRBV7-9 | 13 | NA | ASSPSEGPGYGYT
TRBJ2-7 | NA | TRBV3-1/TRBV3-2 | 13 | NA | ASSHLTGGTYEQY
TRBJ1-1 | NA | TRBV6-5 | 12 | NA | ASRFRARNTEAF
TRBJ1-5 | NA | TRBV18 | 15 | once | ASSPQGDVNSNQPQH
TRBJ1-2 | NA | TRBV11-2 | 11 | NA | ASSFLQGFGYT
TRBJ1-1 | TRBD1 | TRBV2 | 12 | NA | ASTKDRGTPEAF
TRBJ1-2 | NA | TRBV27 | 9 | NA | ASSGETGYT
TRBJ1-3 | NA | TRBV18 | 14 | NA | ASSPQFEGSGNTIY
TRBJ1-1 | NA | TRBV30 | 15 | NA | AWSKQDKATRGTEAF
TRBJ2-1 | TRBD2 | TRBV27 | 18 | NA | ASISWNVASGGAGANEQF
TRBJ1-2 | NA | TRBV2 | 11 | NA | ASRTDSDYGYT
TRBJ2-5 | NA | TRBV29-1 | 9 | NA | SVAQQETQY
TRBJ1-1 | NA | TRBV7-2 | 12 | NA | ASSLLQGASEAF
TRBJ2-1 | NA | TRBV11-2 | 12 | once | ASSVSAGSNEQF
TRBJ2-1 | TRBD2 | TRBV24-1 | 13 | NA | ATSESGGPYNEQF
TRBJ2-7 | TRBD2 | TRBV5-1 | 13 | NA | ASSLAGGLFYEQY
TRBJ2-1 | TRBD1 | TRBV7-9 | 15 | NA | ASSPPMRLDRGDEQF
TRBJ2-2 | TRBD2 | TRBV3-1/TRBV3-2 | 15 | NA | ASSQDPPGGNTGELF
TRBJ1-5 | NA | TRBV6-5 | 11 | NA | ASSYLPGQPQH
TRBJ1-2 | TRBD1 | TRBV28 | 14 | once | ASSPTLGQGNSGYT
TRBJ1-4 | TRBD1 | TRBV2 | 10 | NA | ASSRDRGALF
TRBJ2-1 | TRBD2 | TRBV27 | 17 | NA | ASSLSKDAGLAGFNEQF
TRBJ1-1 | TRBD1 | TRBV28 | 15 | NA | ASTPDRGAIVYTEAF
TRBJ2-5 | NA | TRBV9 | 10 | NA | ARFIFRETQY
TRBJ1-3 | NA | TRBV7-9 | 11 | NA | ASSLASGSDVY
TRBJ1-6 | NA | TRBV4-1 | 13 | NA | ASSQERTVGMSLH
TRBJ2-1 | NA | TRBV4-1 | 14 | NA | ASSHIGRGSYNEQF
TRBJ2-7 | NA | TRBV7-9 | 10 | few | ASSPGSLEQY
TRBJ2-7 | TRBD1 | TRBV11-3 | 13 | NA | ASSPGTGFASEQY
TRBJ1-1 | NA | TRBV5-1 | 12 | few | ASSSPERNTEAF